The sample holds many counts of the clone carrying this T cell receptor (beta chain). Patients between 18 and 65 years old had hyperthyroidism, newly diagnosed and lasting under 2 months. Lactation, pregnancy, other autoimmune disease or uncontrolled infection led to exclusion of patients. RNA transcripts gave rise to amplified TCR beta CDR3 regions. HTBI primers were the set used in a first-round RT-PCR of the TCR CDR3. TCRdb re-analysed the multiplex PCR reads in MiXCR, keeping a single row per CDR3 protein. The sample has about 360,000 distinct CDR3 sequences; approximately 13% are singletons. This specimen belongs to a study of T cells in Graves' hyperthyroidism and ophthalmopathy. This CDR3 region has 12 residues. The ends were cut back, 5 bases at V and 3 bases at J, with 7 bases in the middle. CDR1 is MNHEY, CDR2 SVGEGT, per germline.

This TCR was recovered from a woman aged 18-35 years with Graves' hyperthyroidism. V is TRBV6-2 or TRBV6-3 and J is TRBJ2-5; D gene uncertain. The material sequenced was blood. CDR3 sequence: CASSMAEETQYF. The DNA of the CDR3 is TGTGCCAGCAGTATGGCGGAAGAGACCCAGTACTTC.